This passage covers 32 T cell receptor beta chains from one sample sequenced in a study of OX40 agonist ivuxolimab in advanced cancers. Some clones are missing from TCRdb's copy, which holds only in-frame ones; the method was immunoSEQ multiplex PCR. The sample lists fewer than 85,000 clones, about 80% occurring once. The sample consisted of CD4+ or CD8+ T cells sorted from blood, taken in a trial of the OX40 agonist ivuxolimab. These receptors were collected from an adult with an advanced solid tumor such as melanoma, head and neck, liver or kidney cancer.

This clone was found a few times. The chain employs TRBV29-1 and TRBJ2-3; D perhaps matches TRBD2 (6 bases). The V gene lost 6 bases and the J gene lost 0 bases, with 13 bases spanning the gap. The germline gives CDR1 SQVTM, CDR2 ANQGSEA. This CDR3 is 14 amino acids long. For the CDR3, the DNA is TGCAGCGTGCCGGGACTCGCAAGCACAGATACGCAGTATTTT. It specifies CSVPGLASTDTQYF.

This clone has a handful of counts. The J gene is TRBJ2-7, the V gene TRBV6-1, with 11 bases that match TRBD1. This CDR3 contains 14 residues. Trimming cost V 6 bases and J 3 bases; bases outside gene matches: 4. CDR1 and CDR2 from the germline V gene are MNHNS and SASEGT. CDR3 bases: TGTGCCAGCAGCACGGGACAGGGGGTCTACGAGCAGTACTTC. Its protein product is CASSTGQGVYEQYF.

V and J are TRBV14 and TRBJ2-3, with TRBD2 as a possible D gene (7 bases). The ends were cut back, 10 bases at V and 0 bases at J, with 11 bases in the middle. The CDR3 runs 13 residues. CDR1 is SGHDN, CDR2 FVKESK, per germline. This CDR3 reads CATRGASTDTQYF. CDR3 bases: TGTGCCACCCGGGGGGCTAGCACAGATACGCAGTATTTT.

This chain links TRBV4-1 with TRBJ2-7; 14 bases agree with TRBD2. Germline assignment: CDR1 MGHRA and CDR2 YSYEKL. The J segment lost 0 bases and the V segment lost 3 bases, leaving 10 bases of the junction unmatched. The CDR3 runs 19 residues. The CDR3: CASSHQVGLAGGISYEQYF. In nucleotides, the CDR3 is TGCGCCAGCAGCCATCAGGTCGGACTAGCGGGAGGAATCTCCTACGAGCAGTACTTC.

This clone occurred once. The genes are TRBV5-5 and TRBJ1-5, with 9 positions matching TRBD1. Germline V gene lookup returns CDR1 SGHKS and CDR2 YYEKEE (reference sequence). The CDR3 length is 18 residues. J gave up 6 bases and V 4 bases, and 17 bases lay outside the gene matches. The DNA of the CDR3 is TGTGCCAGCAGCCCGGAAGGGACAGGGACTTTCTGGGGTCAGCCCCAGCATTTT. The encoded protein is CASSPEGTGTFWGQPQHF.

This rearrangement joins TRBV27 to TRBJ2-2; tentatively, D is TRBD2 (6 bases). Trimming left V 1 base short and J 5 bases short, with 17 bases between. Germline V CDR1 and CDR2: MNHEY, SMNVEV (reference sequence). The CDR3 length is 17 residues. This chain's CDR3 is CASSLLPGRGETGELFF. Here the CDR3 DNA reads TGTGCCAGCAGTTTATTGCCGGGGCGGGGTGAGACCGGGGAGCTGTTTTTT.

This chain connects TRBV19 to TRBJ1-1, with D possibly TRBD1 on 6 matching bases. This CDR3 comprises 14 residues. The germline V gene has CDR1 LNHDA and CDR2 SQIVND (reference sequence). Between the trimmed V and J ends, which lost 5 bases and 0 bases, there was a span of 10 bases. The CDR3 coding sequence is TGTGCCAGTAGTCCGGGACATATGAACACTGAAGCTTTCTTT. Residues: CASSPGHMNTEAFF.

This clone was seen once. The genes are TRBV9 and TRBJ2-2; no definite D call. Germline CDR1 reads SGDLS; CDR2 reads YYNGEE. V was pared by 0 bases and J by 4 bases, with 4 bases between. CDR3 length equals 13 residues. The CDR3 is CASSVEATGELFF. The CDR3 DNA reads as TGTGCCAGCAGCGTAGAGGCCACCGGGGAGCTGTTTTTT.

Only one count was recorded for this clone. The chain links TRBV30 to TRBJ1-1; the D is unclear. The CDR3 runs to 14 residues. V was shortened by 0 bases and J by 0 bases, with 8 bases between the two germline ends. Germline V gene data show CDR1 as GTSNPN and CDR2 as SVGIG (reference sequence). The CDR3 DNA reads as TGTGCCTGGAGTGTACTCCACCTGAACACTGAAGCTTTCTTT. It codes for CAWSVLHLNTEAFF.

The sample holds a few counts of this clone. CDR3 in amino acids: CASSPSIGTSGDRLYEQYF. In DNA form, the CDR3 reads TGTGCCAGCTCACCAAGCATCGGGACTAGCGGGGACCGTCTCTACGAGCAGTACTTC. The chain links TRBV18 to TRBJ2-7; 13 bases agree with TRBD2. V gave up 2 bases and J gave up 3 bases; unmatched junction bases: 13. The V gene's germline CDR1 is KGHSH and CDR2 LQKENI. This CDR3 contains 19 residues. The complete variable domain, with remaining parts taken from reference TRBV18 and TRBJ2-7, reads NAGVMQNPRHLVRRRGQEARLRCSPMKGHSHVYWYRQLPEEGLKFMVYLQKENIIDESGMPKERFSAEFPKEGPSILRIQQVVRGDSAAYFCASSPSIGTSGDRLYEQYFGPGTRLTVT.

CDR3 region: CASSPGPNTGELFF. The CDR3 coding sequence is TGTGCCAGCAGTCCGGGGCCGAACACCGGGGAGCTGTTTTTT. This chain connects TRBV6-4 to TRBJ2-2; D is tentatively TRBD1 or TRBD2 (5 bases each). Germline V gives CDR1 MRHNA, CDR2 SNTAGT. This CDR3 has 14 residues. V was cut by 5 bases and J by 0 bases, with 7 bases left in between.

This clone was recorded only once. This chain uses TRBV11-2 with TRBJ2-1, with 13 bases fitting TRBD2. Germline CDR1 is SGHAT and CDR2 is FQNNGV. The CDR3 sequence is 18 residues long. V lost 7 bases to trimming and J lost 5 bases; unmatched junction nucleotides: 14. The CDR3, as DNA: TGTGCCAGCATCCCAGGGACTAGCGGGGAATTAGTGGACAATGAGCAGTTCTTC. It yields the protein CASIPGTSGELVDNEQFF.

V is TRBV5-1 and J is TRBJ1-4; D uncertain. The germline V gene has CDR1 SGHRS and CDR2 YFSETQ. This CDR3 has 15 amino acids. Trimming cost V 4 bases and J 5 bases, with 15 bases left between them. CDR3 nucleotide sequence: TGCGCCAGCAGCGCCTCCGGGATACAGAATGAAAAACTGTTTTTT. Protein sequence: CASSASGIQNEKLFF.

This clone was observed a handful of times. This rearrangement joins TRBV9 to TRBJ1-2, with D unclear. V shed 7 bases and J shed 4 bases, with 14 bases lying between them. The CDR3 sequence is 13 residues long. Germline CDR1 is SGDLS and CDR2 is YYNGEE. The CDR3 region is CASSRVSLYGYTF. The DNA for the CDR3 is TGTGCCAGCTCTCGCGTTTCCCTCTATGGCTACACCTTC. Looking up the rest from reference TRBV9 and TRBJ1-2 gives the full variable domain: DSGVTQTPKHLITATGQRVTLRCSPRSGDLSVYWYQQSLDQGLQFLIQYYNGEERAKGNILERFSAQQFPDLHSELNLSSLELGDSALYFCASSRVSLYGYTFGSGTRLTVV.

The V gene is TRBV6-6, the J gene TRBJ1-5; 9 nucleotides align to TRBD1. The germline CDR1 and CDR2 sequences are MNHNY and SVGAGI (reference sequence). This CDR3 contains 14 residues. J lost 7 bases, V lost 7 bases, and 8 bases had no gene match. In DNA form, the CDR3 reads TGTGCCAGCACCGACAGGGGGGGGAGGCAGCCCCAGCATTTT. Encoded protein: CASTDRGGRQPQHF.

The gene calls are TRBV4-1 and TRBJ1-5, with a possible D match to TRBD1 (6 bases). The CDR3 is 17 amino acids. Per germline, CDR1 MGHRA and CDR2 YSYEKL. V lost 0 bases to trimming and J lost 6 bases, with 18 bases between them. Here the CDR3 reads CASSQEPTRGGGQPQHF. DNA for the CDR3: TGCGCCAGCAGCCAAGAACCCACCAGGGGAGGAGGTCAGCCCCAGCATTTT.

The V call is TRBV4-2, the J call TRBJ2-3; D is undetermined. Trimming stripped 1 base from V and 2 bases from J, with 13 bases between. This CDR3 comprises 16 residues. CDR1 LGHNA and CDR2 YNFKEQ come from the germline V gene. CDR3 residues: CASSQVASAYTDTQYF. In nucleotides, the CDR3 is TGTGCCAGCAGCCAAGTGGCCAGCGCCTACACAGATACGCAGTATTTT.

The CDR3, as DNA: TGTGCCAGCAGCGTGGTTTTTAGCGGGCCGCCCGGGGAGCTGTTTTTT. It specifies CASSVVFSGPPGELFF. V is TRBV9 and J is TRBJ2-2; TRBD2 matches 7 bases. The CDR3 totals 16 residues. Germline V gene sequence: CDR1 SGDLS, CDR2 YYNGEE. With V trimmed by 2 bases and J by 6 bases, 10 bases remained unmatched.

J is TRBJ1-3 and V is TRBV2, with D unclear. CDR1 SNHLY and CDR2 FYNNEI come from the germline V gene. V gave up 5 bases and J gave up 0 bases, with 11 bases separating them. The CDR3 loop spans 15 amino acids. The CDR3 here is CASSLEGYSGNTIYF. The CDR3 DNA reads TGTGCCAGCAGTTTAGAAGGCTACTCTGGAAACACCATATATTTT.

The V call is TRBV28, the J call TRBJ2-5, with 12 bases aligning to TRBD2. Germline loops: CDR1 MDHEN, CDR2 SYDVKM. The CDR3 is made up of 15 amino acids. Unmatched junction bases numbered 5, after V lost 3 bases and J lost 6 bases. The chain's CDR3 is CASSLTSGSRKTQYF. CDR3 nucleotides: TGTGCCAGCAGTTTGACTAGCGGGAGTAGAAAGACCCAGTACTTC.

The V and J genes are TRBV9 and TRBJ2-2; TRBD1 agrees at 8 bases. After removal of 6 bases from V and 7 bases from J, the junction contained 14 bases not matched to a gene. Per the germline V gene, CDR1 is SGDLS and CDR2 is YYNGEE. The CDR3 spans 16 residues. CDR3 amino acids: CASNPAGGAVIGELFF. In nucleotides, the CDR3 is TGTGCCAGCAACCCTGCAGGGGGCGCGGTTATCGGGGAGCTGTTTTTT.

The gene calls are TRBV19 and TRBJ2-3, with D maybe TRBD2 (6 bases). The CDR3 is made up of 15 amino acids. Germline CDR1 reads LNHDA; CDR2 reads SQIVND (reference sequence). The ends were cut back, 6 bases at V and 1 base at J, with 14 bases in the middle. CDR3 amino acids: CASRARTTGTDTQYF. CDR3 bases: TGTGCCAGTAGGGCAAGGACTACCGGCACAGATACGCAGTATTTT.

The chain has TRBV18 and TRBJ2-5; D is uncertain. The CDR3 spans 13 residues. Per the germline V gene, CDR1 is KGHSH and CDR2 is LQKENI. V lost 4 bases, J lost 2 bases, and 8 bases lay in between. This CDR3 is CASSLRNQETQYF. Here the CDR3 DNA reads TGTGCCAGCTCACTGAGGAATCAAGAGACCCAGTACTTC.

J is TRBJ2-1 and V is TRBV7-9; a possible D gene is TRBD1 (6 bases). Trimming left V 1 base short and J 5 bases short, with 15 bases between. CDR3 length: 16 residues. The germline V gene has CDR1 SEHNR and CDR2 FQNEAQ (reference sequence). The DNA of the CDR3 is TGTGCCAGCAGCTTAGGGGGCACGGACAGCCACAATGAGCAGTTCTTC. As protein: CASSLGGTDSHNEQFF.

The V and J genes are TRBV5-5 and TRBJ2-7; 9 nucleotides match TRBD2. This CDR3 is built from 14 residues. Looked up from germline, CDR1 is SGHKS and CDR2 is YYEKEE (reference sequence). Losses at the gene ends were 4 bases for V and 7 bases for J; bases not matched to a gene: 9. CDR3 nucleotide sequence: TGTGCCAGCAGCCCTAGCGGGACTCTACGGGAGCAGTACTTC. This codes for CASSPSGTLREQYF.

The CDR3 region has the DNA TGTGCCTGGAGGCCAGGGTCCACCGGGGAGCTGTTTTTT. Translation: CAWRPGSTGELFF. The rearrangement joins TRBV30 to TRBJ2-2; maybe TRBD1 (5 bases). Per the germline V gene, CDR1 is GTSNPN and CDR2 is SVGIG (reference sequence). Trimming pared 3 bases from V and 4 bases from J, leaving 9 bases between. The CDR3 extends over 13 amino acids.

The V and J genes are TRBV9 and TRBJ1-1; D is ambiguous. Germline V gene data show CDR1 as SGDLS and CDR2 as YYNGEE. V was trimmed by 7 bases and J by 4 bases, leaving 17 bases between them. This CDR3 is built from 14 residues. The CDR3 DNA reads TGTGCCAGCCATCCCGATGGGGAGGGCACTGAAGCTTTCTTT. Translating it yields CASHPDGEGTEAFF.

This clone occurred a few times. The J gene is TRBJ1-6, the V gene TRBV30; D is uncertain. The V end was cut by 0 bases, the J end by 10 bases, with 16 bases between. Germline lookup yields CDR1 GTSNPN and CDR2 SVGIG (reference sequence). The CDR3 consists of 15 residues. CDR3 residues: CAWSVPPGLGSPLHF. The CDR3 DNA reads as TGTGCCTGGAGTGTTCCACCCGGCCTGGGCTCACCCCTCCACTTT.

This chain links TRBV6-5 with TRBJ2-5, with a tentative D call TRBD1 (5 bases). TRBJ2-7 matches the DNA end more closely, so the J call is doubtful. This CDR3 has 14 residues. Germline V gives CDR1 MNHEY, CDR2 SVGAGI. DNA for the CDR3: TGTGCCAGCAGTTTAGGGGCATACTCCTACGAGCAGTACTTC. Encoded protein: CASSLGAYSYEQYF.

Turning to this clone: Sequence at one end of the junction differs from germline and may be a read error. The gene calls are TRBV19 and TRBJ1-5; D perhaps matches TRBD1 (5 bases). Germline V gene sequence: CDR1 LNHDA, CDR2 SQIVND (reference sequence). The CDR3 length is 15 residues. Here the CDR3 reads CASSTGQYSNQPQHF. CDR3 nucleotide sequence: TGTGCCAGTAGTACTGGACAATATAGCAATCAGCCTCAGCATTTT.

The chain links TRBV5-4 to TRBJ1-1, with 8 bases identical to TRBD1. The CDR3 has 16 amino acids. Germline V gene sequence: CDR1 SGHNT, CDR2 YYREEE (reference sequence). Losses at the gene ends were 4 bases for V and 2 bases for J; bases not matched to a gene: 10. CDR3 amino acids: CASSVGQGGFNTEAFF. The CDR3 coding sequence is TGTGCCAGCAGCGTCGGACAGGGTGGTTTTAACACTGAAGCTTTCTTT. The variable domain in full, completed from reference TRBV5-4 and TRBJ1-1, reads ETGVTQSPTHLIKTRGQQVTLRCSSQSGHNTVSWYQQALGQGPQFIFQYYREEENGRGNFPPRFSGLQFPNYSSELNVNALELDDSALYLCASSVGQGGFNTEAFFGQGTRLTVV.

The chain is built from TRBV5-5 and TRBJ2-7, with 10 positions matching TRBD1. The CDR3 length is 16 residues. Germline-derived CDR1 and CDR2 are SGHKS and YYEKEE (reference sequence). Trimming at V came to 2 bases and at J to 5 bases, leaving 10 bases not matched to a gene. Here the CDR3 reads CASSFPRGTGAHEQYF. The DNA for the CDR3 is TGTGCCAGCAGCTTCCCCAGGGGGACAGGGGCTCACGAGCAGTACTTC.